A selection of T cell receptor beta chains follows, all from one sample in a study of blood T cell repertoires in COVID-19. The assay was immunoSEQ multiplex PCR, and TCRdb's table has in-frame clones only and misses some. Of 150,000 to 160,000 clones in the sample, around 82% were seen once. Source material: peripheral blood. Receptor source: a man aged 55 to 70 with COVID-19, enrolled during active disease. Both conserved end residues are part of each CDR3. The D gene is left open where the match is weak. Expanded clones get a size class; other rows say once, few or many, or leave the size out.

d_call: .
clone_size: .
j_call: TRBJ1-3
v_call: TRBV29-1
cdr3_aa: CSVRTDSSGNTIYF
cdr3_nt: TGCAGCGTGAGGACGGACAGCTCTGGAAACACCATATATTTT

d_call: TRBD1
clone_size: .
j_call: TRBJ2-7
v_call: TRBV6-5
cdr3_aa: CASRDRGYEQYF
cdr3_nt: TGTGCCAGCAGGGACAGGGGCTACGAGCAGTACTTC

d_call: TRBD1
clone_size: .
j_call: TRBJ2-7
v_call: TRBV7-2
cdr3_aa: CASSHSGTGMYEQYF
cdr3_nt: TGTGCCAGCAGCCACTCCGGGACAGGGATGTACGAGCAGTACTTC

d_call: .
clone_size: .
j_call: TRBJ1-6
v_call: TRBV3-1/TRBV3-2
cdr3_aa: CASSQVSANSPLHF
cdr3_nt: TGTGCCAGCAGCCAAGTCAGCGCTAATTCACCCCTCCACTTT

d_call: .
clone_size: .
j_call: TRBJ2-5
v_call: TRBV6-2/TRBV6-3
cdr3_aa: CASSKEDSQETQYF
cdr3_nt: TGTGCCAGCAGCAAAGAGGACAGCCAAGAGACCCAGTACTTC

d_call: .
clone_size: .
j_call: TRBJ1-1
v_call: TRBV3-1/TRBV3-2
cdr3_aa: CASSQYNWDLGDTEAFF
cdr3_nt: TGTGCCAGCAGCCAGTATAATTGGGATCTAGGGGACACTGAAGCTTTCTTT

d_call: .
clone_size: .
j_call: TRBJ1-2
v_call: TRBV12-3/TRBV12-4
cdr3_aa: CASSRTESYGYTF
cdr3_nt: TGTGCCAGCAGTAGGACAGAAAGCTATGGCTACACCTTC

d_call: TRBD1
clone_size: .
j_call: TRBJ1-3
v_call: TRBV18
cdr3_aa: CASSPTQGQAGNTIYF
cdr3_nt: TGTGCCAGCTCACCGACCCAAGGACAGGCCGGAAACACCATATATTTT

d_call: .
clone_size: .
j_call: TRBJ2-3
v_call: TRBV19
cdr3_aa: CASSIQGVGTDTQYF
cdr3_nt: TGTGCCAGTAGTATCCAGGGTGTGGGCACAGATACGCAGTATTTT

d_call: TRBD2
clone_size: .
j_call: TRBJ2-1
v_call: TRBV29-1
cdr3_aa: CSARTSYNEQFF
cdr3_nt: TGCAGCGCAAGGACTAGCTACAATGAGCAGTTCTTC

d_call: TRBD2
clone_size: .
j_call: TRBJ2-7
v_call: TRBV7-2
cdr3_aa: CASNQLGGLVPYEQYF
cdr3_nt: TGTGCCAGCAACCAATTGGGGGGACTAGTCCCCTACGAGCAGTACTTC

d_call: .
clone_size: .
j_call: TRBJ1-5
v_call: TRBV19
cdr3_aa: CASSIGSVGQYNQPQHF
cdr3_nt: TGTGCCAGTAGTATAGGTTCAGTGGGACAATACAATCAGCCCCAGCATTTT

d_call: .
clone_size: .
j_call: TRBJ1-4
v_call: TRBV21-1
cdr3_aa: CASSKVSTALFF
cdr3_nt: TGTGCCAGCAGCAAGGTTTCGACAGCCCTGTTTTTT

d_call: .
clone_size: .
j_call: TRBJ1-1
v_call: TRBV9
cdr3_aa: CASSVVSVNTEAFF
cdr3_nt: TGTGCCAGCAGCGTAGTATCGGTGAACACTGAAGCTTTCTTT

d_call: .
clone_size: .
j_call: TRBJ1-3
v_call: TRBV7-9
cdr3_aa: CASSLVARTTGNTIYF
cdr3_nt: TGTGCCAGCAGCTTAGTCGCACGGACTACTGGAAACACCATATATTTT

d_call: .
clone_size: .
j_call: TRBJ2-7
v_call: TRBV11-1
cdr3_aa: CASSLTTGSYEQYF
cdr3_nt: TGTGCCAGCAGCTTAACTACAGGTTCCTACGAGCAGTACTTC

d_call: TRBD1
clone_size: .
j_call: TRBJ1-5
v_call: TRBV24-1
cdr3_aa: CATSDPTGGTQPQHF
cdr3_nt: TGTGCCACCAGTGACCCGACAGGGGGCACGCAGCCCCAGCATTTT

d_call: TRBD2
clone_size: once
j_call: TRBJ2-3
v_call: TRBV6-5
cdr3_aa: CASSYASGITDTQYF
cdr3_nt: TGTGCCAGCAGTTACGCTAGCGGGATCACAGATACGCAGTATTTT

d_call: .
clone_size: .
j_call: TRBJ2-2
v_call: TRBV11-3
cdr3_aa: CASSLAPGTNTGELFF
cdr3_nt: TGTGCCAGCAGCTTAGCACCGGGGACGAACACCGGGGAGCTGTTTTTT

d_call: TRBD2
clone_size: .
j_call: TRBJ2-5
v_call: TRBV11-2
cdr3_aa: CASSYGTSGGKETQYF
cdr3_nt: TGTGCCAGCAGCTACGGGACTAGCGGGGGAAAAGAGACCCAGTACTTC

d_call: .
clone_size: .
j_call: TRBJ2-5
v_call: TRBV18
cdr3_aa: CASSPGQLQETQYF
cdr3_nt: TGTGCCAGCTCACCGGGACAACTCCAAGAGACCCAGTACTTC

d_call: TRBD1
clone_size: once
j_call: TRBJ1-1
v_call: TRBV5-4
cdr3_aa: CASSDDRGAEAFF
cdr3_nt: TGTGCCAGCAGCGATGACAGGGGAGCTGAAGCTTTCTTT

d_call: .
clone_size: .
j_call: TRBJ1-6
v_call: TRBV19
cdr3_aa: CASSTGERNNSPLHF
cdr3_nt: TGTGCCAGTAGTACGGGGGAAAGAAATAATTCACCCCTCCACTTT

d_call: TRBD1
clone_size: .
j_call: TRBJ2-2
v_call: TRBV3-1/TRBV3-2
cdr3_aa: CASSQSRGLGELFF
cdr3_nt: TGTGCCAGCAGCCAATCGAGGGGGCTTGGGGAGCTGTTTTTT

d_call: .
clone_size: .
j_call: TRBJ1-2
v_call: TRBV7-2
cdr3_aa: CASSLAVGGEGTGYTF
cdr3_nt: TGTGCCAGCAGCTTAGCGGTAGGGGGGGAAGGGACGGGCTACACCTTC

d_call: .
clone_size: .
j_call: TRBJ2-4
v_call: TRBV18
cdr3_aa: CASSPTEAKNIQYF
cdr3_nt: TGTGCCAGCTCACCAACGGAGGCCAAAAACATTCAGTACTTC

d_call: TRBD1
clone_size: .
j_call: TRBJ2-1
v_call: TRBV7-7
cdr3_aa: CASSLDRGKGNEQFF
cdr3_nt: TGTGCTAGCAGCCTCGACAGGGGGAAGGGCAATGAGCAGTTCTTC

d_call: .
clone_size: once
j_call: TRBJ1-2
v_call: TRBV27
cdr3_aa: CASREHNRDGYTF
cdr3_nt: TGTGCCAGCAGGGAACATAACAGGGATGGCTACACCTTC

d_call: TRBD2
clone_size: .
j_call: TRBJ2-5
v_call: TRBV3-1/TRBV3-2
cdr3_aa: CASTPGGLAGGNSVETQYF
cdr3_nt: TGTGCCAGCACGCCGGGAGGACTAGCGGGGGGTAATTCCGTGGAGACCCAGTACTTC

d_call: .
clone_size: .
j_call: TRBJ1-2
v_call: TRBV25-1
cdr3_aa: CASSFQGGYGYTF
cdr3_nt: TGTGCCAGCAGTTTCCAGGGTGGCTATGGCTACACCTTC

d_call: .
clone_size: .
j_call: TRBJ2-2
v_call: TRBV30
cdr3_aa: CAWRRRQPTDLNTGELFF
cdr3_nt: TGTGCCTGGAGAAGACGACAGCCGACGGATTTGAACACCGGGGAGCTGTTTTTT

d_call: TRBD1
clone_size: .
j_call: TRBJ1-4
v_call: TRBV7-2
cdr3_aa: CASSQFTGGEKLFF
cdr3_nt: TGTGCCAGCAGCCAATTCACAGGGGGTGAAAAACTGTTTTTT

d_call: .
clone_size: .
j_call: TRBJ1-5
v_call: TRBV19
cdr3_aa: CASSIQGISNQPQHF
cdr3_nt: TGTGCCAGTAGTATACAGGGGATTAGCAATCAGCCCCAGCATTTT

d_call: TRBD2
clone_size: .
j_call: TRBJ2-1
v_call: TRBV19
cdr3_aa: CASTWGGVSYNEQFF
cdr3_nt: TGTGCCAGTACCTGGGGGGGGGTGTCCTACAATGAGCAGTTCTTC